The rows below give T cell receptor beta chains drawn from one sample of a study of identical twins. MiXCR, run by TCRdb on the 5' RACE reads, gives a single entry per CDR3 protein. Found here are roughly 1.6 million distinct CDR3 sequences, about 30% of them singletons; the top ten hold under 0.35%. Sample: cord blood. The receptor set was obtained from a newborn girl in good health. Each CDR3 is given without its conserved first and last residue. Fields, in order: V gene, J gene, CDR3 protein.

TRBV28	TRBJ2-3	AAGDRGLTTDTQY
TRBV28	TRBJ1-1	ASTPDRNTEAF
TRBV6-1	TRBJ1-1	ASSDQGLPNTEAF
TRBV6-1	TRBJ2-3	ASSGQRELSDTQY
TRBV4-2	NA	ASSPQKYQENEQY
TRBV20-1	TRBJ2-3	SATMGTQY
TRBV12-3/TRBV12-4	TRBJ1-1	ASSTDRGGMNTEAF
TRBV28	TRBJ2-5	ASSFRRTRGNEQY
TRBV28	TRBJ1-4	ASLEPTGNEKLF
TRBV20-1	NA	SATWREETQY
TRBV10-3	TRBJ1-5	AISETGHSNQPQH
TRBV6-2/TRBV6-3	TRBJ2-1	ASSFRRGVSSYNEQF
TRBV5-6	TRBJ1-4	ASSWLGDAKNEKLF
TRBV7-9	TRBJ2-2	AAGGPNTGELF
TRBV4-1	TRBJ1-5	ASGQGTGRGQPQH
TRBV10-3	TRBJ1-1	AISVGGTEAF
TRBV27	TRBJ1-1	ASGSPRATEAF
TRBV20-1	TRBJ2-1	SARRLAGGWNEQF